This T cell receptor beta chain came from a study of blood T cell repertoires in COVID-19. For the study at large: The United States, Italy and Spain were the sources of the acute and convalescent COVID-19 samples.

Per the original data handling: Counts of nucleated cells, estimated from reference gene primer amplification, were obtained. The repertoire was sequenced with immunoSEQ multiplex PCR; TCRdb's copy has only in-frame clones and lacks some. V and J calls and clone size are copied from that table; D and trimming were computed from the DNA. The sample records approximately 63,000 clones, roughly nine tenths being singletons. CDR1 and CDR2 from the germline V gene are SGHRS and YFSETQ. This CDR3 has 15 amino acids. The germline V and J ends were trimmed by 0 bases and 0 bases, with 7 bases remaining between them.

V is TRBV5-1 and J is TRBJ1-3; D not certain. The sequenced sample consisted of peripheral blood. The source is a man aged 80 or over in a cohort sampled during active COVID-19. CDR3 sequence (DNA): TGCGCCAGCAGCTTGGATGGGAGCTCTGGAAACACCATATATTTT. It specifies CASSLDGSSGNTIYF.